A selection of T cell receptor beta chains follows, all from one sample in a study of shared clonotypes between healthy human individuals. Libraries were prepared by immunoSEQ multiplex PCR; TCRdb keeps only in-frame clonotypes and omits some of them. Of roughly 2.6 million clones detected, more than 80% appear once; the ten largest clones hold around 0.14%. Sequences were obtained from naive CD4+ T cells sorted from blood. These receptors originate from a man aged 18 to 35 in good health. Both conserved end residues are part of each CDR3. The D gene is left open where the match is weak. Size tells how often a clone was seen (once, few, many) or the class of an expanded clone, and some rows leave it out.

V gene: TRBV5-1
J gene: TRBJ1-2
D gene: NA
clone size: NA
CDR3 DNA: TGCGCCAGCAGCCCCGGGGCTAACTATGGCTACACCTTC
CDR3 protein: CASSPGANYGYTF

V gene: TRBV15
J gene: TRBJ2-7
D gene: TRBD1
clone size: NA
CDR3 DNA: TGTGCCACCAGCAGAATACGACAGGGATCCTACGAGCAGTACTTC
CDR3 protein: CATSRIRQGSYEQYF

V gene: TRBV5-6
J gene: TRBJ2-7
D gene: TRBD2
clone size: NA
CDR3 DNA: TGTGCCAGCAGCCTGACTAGCGGAACCTACGAGCAGTACTTC
CDR3 protein: CASSLTSGTYEQYF

V gene: TRBV9
J gene: TRBJ2-7
D gene: TRBD2
clone size: NA
CDR3 DNA: TGTGCCAGCAGCGTAGCTTGGGAGGGATTCTACGAGCAGTACTTC
CDR3 protein: CASSVAWEGFYEQYF

V gene: TRBV4-1
J gene: TRBJ2-5
D gene: NA
clone size: NA
CDR3 DNA: TGCGCCAGCAGCCATCTCGGACAGGGAGGGGAGACCCAGTACTTC
CDR3 protein: CASSHLGQGGETQYF

V gene: TRBV7-3
J gene: TRBJ2-2
D gene: TRBD2
clone size: NA
CDR3 DNA: TGTGCCTCAGGTAGCGGGGGAGCGAACACCGGGGAGCTGTTTTTT
CDR3 protein: CASGSGGANTGELFF

V gene: TRBV7-9
J gene: TRBJ1-6
D gene: TRBD1
clone size: NA
CDR3 DNA: TGTGCCAGCAGCCCGCGACAGGGAGATAATTCACCCCTCCACTTT
CDR3 protein: CASSPRQGDNSPLHF

V gene: TRBV6-1
J gene: TRBJ2-3
D gene: NA
clone size: NA
CDR3 DNA: TGTGCCAGCAGTGAAGTAGGGACCGCCCGCACAGATACGCAGTATTTT
CDR3 protein: CASSEVGTARTDTQYF

V gene: TRBV25-1
J gene: TRBJ2-7
D gene: TRBD2
clone size: NA
CDR3 DNA: TGTGCCACCACGACTAGCGGGACCTACGAGCAGTACTTC
CDR3 protein: CATTTSGTYEQYF

V gene: TRBV5-4
J gene: TRBJ1-2
D gene: TRBD1
clone size: NA
CDR3 DNA: TGTGCCAGCAGCCGCCAAGTCCCGGGACAGGGAGGCTATGGCTACACCTTC
CDR3 protein: CASSRQVPGQGGYGYTF

V gene: TRBV29-1
J gene: TRBJ2-1
D gene: TRBD2
clone size: NA
CDR3 DNA: TGCAGCGTGGGGAGACTAGCGGGGCCTTACAATGAGCAGTTCTTC
CDR3 protein: CSVGRLAGPYNEQFF

V gene: TRBV30
J gene: TRBJ2-7
D gene: NA
clone size: NA
CDR3 DNA: TGTGCCTGGAGTCCACTTTACGAGCAGTACTTC
CDR3 protein: CAWSPLYEQYF

V gene: TRBV30
J gene: TRBJ1-6
D gene: TRBD1
clone size: NA
CDR3 DNA: TGTGCCTGGAGGGATCCGGGACAGGGAGCCCGTCGATCACCCCTCCACTTT
CDR3 protein: CAWRDPGQGARRSPLHF

V gene: TRBV7-2
J gene: TRBJ1-3
D gene: NA
clone size: NA
CDR3 DNA: TGTGCCAGCAGCTTAGGCCAGGGAGGAAACACCATATATTTT
CDR3 protein: CASSLGQGGNTIYF

V gene: TRBV5-1
J gene: TRBJ1-1
D gene: NA
clone size: NA
CDR3 DNA: TGCGCCAGCAGCTTGTTTAGGGCGGGGGATACTTTTCGCACTGAAGCTTTCTTT
CDR3 protein: CASSLFRAGDTFRTEAFF

V gene: TRBV4-1
J gene: TRBJ2-6
D gene: NA
clone size: NA
CDR3 DNA: TGCGCCAGCAGCCAAGGAGATGTGACGGAACTCTTCTCTGGGGCCAACGTCCTGACTTTC
CDR3 protein: CASSQGDVTELFSGANVLTF

V gene: TRBV4-3
J gene: TRBJ2-3
D gene: NA
clone size: NA
CDR3 DNA: TGCGCCAGCAGCCAAGATGGGAGGTTCACAGATACGCAGTATTTT
CDR3 protein: CASSQDGRFTDTQYF

V gene: TRBV7-2
J gene: TRBJ2-7
D gene: TRBD1
clone size: NA
CDR3 DNA: TGTGCCAGCAGCCGAGAGGGGACAGGGCCCTACGAGCAGTACTTC
CDR3 protein: CASSREGTGPYEQYF

V gene: TRBV9
J gene: TRBJ2-7
D gene: TRBD2
clone size: NA
CDR3 DNA: TGTGCCAGCAGCCCCGAGGGACTAGCGGGAGGTAGCGAGCAGTACTTC
CDR3 protein: CASSPEGLAGGSEQYF

V gene: TRBV15
J gene: TRBJ2-5
D gene: TRBD1
clone size: NA
CDR3 DNA: TGTGCCACCAGCAGAGTGGGGGACAGGGGAGAGACCCAGTACTTC
CDR3 protein: CATSRVGDRGETQYF

V gene: TRBV6-1
J gene: TRBJ1-1
D gene: NA
clone size: NA
CDR3 DNA: TGTGCCTGCAAGAGGAGTTTGTTGTTGGACACTGAAGCTTTCTTT
CDR3 protein: CACKRSLLLDTEAFF

V gene: TRBV9
J gene: TRBJ2-3
D gene: TRBD1
clone size: NA
CDR3 DNA: TGTGCCAGCAGCGCCGGACAGGGATGGAGCACAGATACGCAGTATTTT
CDR3 protein: CASSAGQGWSTDTQYF

V gene: TRBV4-1
J gene: TRBJ2-7
D gene: NA
clone size: NA
CDR3 DNA: TGCGCCAGCAGCCAAGATCGCCACAGGGGAGGTATCTACGAGCAGTACTTC
CDR3 protein: CASSQDRHRGGIYEQYF

V gene: TRBV11-2
J gene: TRBJ2-7
D gene: TRBD2
clone size: NA
CDR3 DNA: TGTGCCAGCAGCTTATTGCAGCGGGGAACCTACGAGCAGTACTTC
CDR3 protein: CASSLLQRGTYEQYF

V gene: TRBV18
J gene: TRBJ2-3
D gene: NA
clone size: NA
CDR3 DNA: TGTGCCAGCTCACCAACTACGGGAGATACGCAGTATTTT
CDR3 protein: CASSPTTGDTQYF

V gene: TRBV2
J gene: TRBJ2-2
D gene: NA
clone size: NA
CDR3 DNA: TGTGCCAGCACCGTAGGACTTCATAGGGAGCTGTTTTTT
CDR3 protein: CASTVGLHRELFF

V gene: TRBV6-1
J gene: TRBJ2-6
D gene: NA
clone size: NA
CDR3 DNA: TGTGCCACCACATTCGCTGGGGCCAACGTCCTGACTTTC
CDR3 protein: CATTFAGANVLTF

V gene: TRBV29-1
J gene: TRBJ1-2
D gene: NA
clone size: once
CDR3 DNA: TGCAGCGTTGAGGGCCCGTGGGTCGTTGGCTACACCTTC
CDR3 protein: CSVEGPWVVGYTF

V gene: TRBV5-4
J gene: TRBJ2-3
D gene: TRBD2
clone size: NA
CDR3 DNA: TGTGCCAGCAGCTTGAGGACGGGGGGGCCTCAGGATACGCAGTATTTT
CDR3 protein: CASSLRTGGPQDTQYF

V gene: TRBV6-1
J gene: TRBJ1-5
D gene: NA
clone size: NA
CDR3 DNA: TGTGCCAGCAGGGACGGTACCATCAGCAATCAGCCCCAGCATTTT
CDR3 protein: CASRDGTISNQPQHF

V gene: TRBV27
J gene: TRBJ1-1
D gene: NA
clone size: NA
CDR3 DNA: TGTGCCAGCAGTTCGCGGCAGCCGACTGAAGCTTTCTTT
CDR3 protein: CASSSRQPTEAFF

V gene: TRBV13
J gene: TRBJ2-7
D gene: NA
clone size: NA
CDR3 DNA: TGTGCCAGCAGCGGTCGGGACGTCTCCTACGAGCAGTACTTC
CDR3 protein: CASSGRDVSYEQYF

V gene: TRBV4-1
J gene: TRBJ2-7
D gene: TRBD2
clone size: NA
CDR3 DNA: TGCGCCAGCAGCCAAGAGACTAGCGGGGCCTACGAGCAGTACTTC
CDR3 protein: CASSQETSGAYEQYF

V gene: TRBV5-5
J gene: TRBJ2-7
D gene: TRBD2
clone size: once
CDR3 DNA: TGTGCCAGCAGCTTGGAACTAGCGGGAGACGAGCAGTACTTC
CDR3 protein: CASSLELAGDEQYF

V gene: TRBV29-1
J gene: TRBJ2-1
D gene: TRBD2
clone size: NA
CDR3 DNA: TGCAGCGTTGAAGGGGGGGGAGGGCCCTACAATGAGCAGTTCTTC
CDR3 protein: CSVEGGGGPYNEQFF

V gene: TRBV6-5
J gene: TRBJ2-7
D gene: NA
clone size: once
CDR3 DNA: TGTGCCAGCAGTTACGACCGACAGGTCTACGAGCAGTACTTC
CDR3 protein: CASSYDRQVYEQYF

V gene: TRBV29-1
J gene: TRBJ2-3
D gene: TRBD2
clone size: NA
CDR3 DNA: TGCAGCGTGGAGCTAGCGGGAGCGCTAGATACGCAGTATTTT
CDR3 protein: CSVELAGALDTQYF

V gene: TRBV11-3
J gene: TRBJ2-3
D gene: NA
clone size: once
CDR3 DNA: TGTGCCAGCAGCTTTAGATCAGATACGCAGTATTTT
CDR3 protein: CASSFRSDTQYF

V gene: TRBV10-1
J gene: TRBJ2-4
D gene: TRBD2
clone size: once
CDR3 DNA: TGCGCCAGCAGCACTAGCGGGGGGGCCGGCATTCAGTACTTC
CDR3 protein: CASSTSGGAGIQYF

V gene: TRBV27
J gene: TRBJ2-3
D gene: TRBD1
clone size: NA
CDR3 DNA: TGTGCCAGCAGTTTTCAGGCAGGGGGAAAGTATTTT
CDR3 protein: CASSFQAGGKYF

V gene: TRBV7-2
J gene: TRBJ1-1
D gene: NA
clone size: NA
CDR3 DNA: TGTGCCAGCAGCTTAGTTACTGAAGCTTTCTTT
CDR3 protein: CASSLVTEAFF

V gene: TRBV6-5
J gene: TRBJ1-5
D gene: NA
clone size: once
CDR3 DNA: TGTGCCAGCGGACATCAGCCCCAGCATTTT
CDR3 protein: CASGHQPQHF

V gene: TRBV29-1
J gene: TRBJ2-1
D gene: TRBD2
clone size: once
CDR3 DNA: TGCAGCGTTGACTCCAGCGGGGCACCCAATGAGCAGTTCTTC
CDR3 protein: CSVDSSGAPNEQFF

V gene: TRBV11-2
J gene: TRBJ1-3
D gene: NA
clone size: NA
CDR3 DNA: TGTGCCAGCAGCTTGGCCGCATCGAACACCATATATTTT
CDR3 protein: CASSLAASNTIYF

V gene: TRBV14
J gene: TRBJ2-2
D gene: NA
clone size: NA
CDR3 DNA: TGTGCCAGCAGCCGGTTTGGGAACACCGGGGAGCTGTTTTTT
CDR3 protein: CASSRFGNTGELFF

V gene: TRBV9
J gene: TRBJ2-3
D gene: NA
clone size: NA
CDR3 DNA: TGTGCCAGCAGCGTAGGGCTCCTCGTGGTTGATACGCAGTATTTT
CDR3 protein: CASSVGLLVVDTQYF

V gene: TRBV19
J gene: TRBJ2-7
D gene: NA
clone size: NA
CDR3 DNA: TGTGCCAGTAGTTCCAAGTACGAGCAGTACTTC
CDR3 protein: CASSSKYEQYF

V gene: TRBV15
J gene: TRBJ2-4
D gene: NA
clone size: NA
CDR3 DNA: TGTGCCACCAGCAGAGGACAGCAGAAAGCCAAAAACATTCAGTACTTC
CDR3 protein: CATSRGQQKAKNIQYF

V gene: TRBV9
J gene: TRBJ1-6
D gene: TRBD1
clone size: once
CDR3 DNA: TGTGCCAGCAGCGTAGACCCAGGGGGAACGTCACCCCTCCACTTT
CDR3 protein: CASSVDPGGTSPLHF

V gene: TRBV2
J gene: TRBJ2-1
D gene: TRBD2
clone size: NA
CDR3 DNA: TGTGCCAGCAGTGGGGCGGGACTAGGGGAGTTCTTC
CDR3 protein: CASSGAGLGEFF

V gene: TRBV30
J gene: TRBJ2-7
D gene: NA
clone size: NA
CDR3 DNA: TGTGCCTGGAGTGTTATCGGGGCAGGGTGGTACTTC
CDR3 protein: CAWSVIGAGWYF

V gene: TRBV5-4
J gene: TRBJ2-3
D gene: TRBD2
clone size: NA
CDR3 DNA: TGTGCCAGCAGCCGAACTAGCGGGGGGCCAGATACGCAGTATTTT
CDR3 protein: CASSRTSGGPDTQYF

V gene: TRBV5-1
J gene: TRBJ2-3
D gene: NA
clone size: NA
CDR3 DNA: TGCGCCAGCAGCCCCCCAACGGCTAGCACAGATACGCAGTATTTT
CDR3 protein: CASSPPTASTDTQYF

V gene: TRBV19
J gene: TRBJ2-7
D gene: TRBD1
clone size: NA
CDR3 DNA: TGTGCCAGTAGTCGACAGGGGGCTCCCTACGAGCAGTACTTC
CDR3 protein: CASSRQGAPYEQYF

V gene: TRBV11-2
J gene: TRBJ2-3
D gene: TRBD1
clone size: once
CDR3 DNA: TGTGCCAGCAGCCGAAGACAGGGGGCAGATACGCAGTATTTT
CDR3 protein: CASSRRQGADTQYF